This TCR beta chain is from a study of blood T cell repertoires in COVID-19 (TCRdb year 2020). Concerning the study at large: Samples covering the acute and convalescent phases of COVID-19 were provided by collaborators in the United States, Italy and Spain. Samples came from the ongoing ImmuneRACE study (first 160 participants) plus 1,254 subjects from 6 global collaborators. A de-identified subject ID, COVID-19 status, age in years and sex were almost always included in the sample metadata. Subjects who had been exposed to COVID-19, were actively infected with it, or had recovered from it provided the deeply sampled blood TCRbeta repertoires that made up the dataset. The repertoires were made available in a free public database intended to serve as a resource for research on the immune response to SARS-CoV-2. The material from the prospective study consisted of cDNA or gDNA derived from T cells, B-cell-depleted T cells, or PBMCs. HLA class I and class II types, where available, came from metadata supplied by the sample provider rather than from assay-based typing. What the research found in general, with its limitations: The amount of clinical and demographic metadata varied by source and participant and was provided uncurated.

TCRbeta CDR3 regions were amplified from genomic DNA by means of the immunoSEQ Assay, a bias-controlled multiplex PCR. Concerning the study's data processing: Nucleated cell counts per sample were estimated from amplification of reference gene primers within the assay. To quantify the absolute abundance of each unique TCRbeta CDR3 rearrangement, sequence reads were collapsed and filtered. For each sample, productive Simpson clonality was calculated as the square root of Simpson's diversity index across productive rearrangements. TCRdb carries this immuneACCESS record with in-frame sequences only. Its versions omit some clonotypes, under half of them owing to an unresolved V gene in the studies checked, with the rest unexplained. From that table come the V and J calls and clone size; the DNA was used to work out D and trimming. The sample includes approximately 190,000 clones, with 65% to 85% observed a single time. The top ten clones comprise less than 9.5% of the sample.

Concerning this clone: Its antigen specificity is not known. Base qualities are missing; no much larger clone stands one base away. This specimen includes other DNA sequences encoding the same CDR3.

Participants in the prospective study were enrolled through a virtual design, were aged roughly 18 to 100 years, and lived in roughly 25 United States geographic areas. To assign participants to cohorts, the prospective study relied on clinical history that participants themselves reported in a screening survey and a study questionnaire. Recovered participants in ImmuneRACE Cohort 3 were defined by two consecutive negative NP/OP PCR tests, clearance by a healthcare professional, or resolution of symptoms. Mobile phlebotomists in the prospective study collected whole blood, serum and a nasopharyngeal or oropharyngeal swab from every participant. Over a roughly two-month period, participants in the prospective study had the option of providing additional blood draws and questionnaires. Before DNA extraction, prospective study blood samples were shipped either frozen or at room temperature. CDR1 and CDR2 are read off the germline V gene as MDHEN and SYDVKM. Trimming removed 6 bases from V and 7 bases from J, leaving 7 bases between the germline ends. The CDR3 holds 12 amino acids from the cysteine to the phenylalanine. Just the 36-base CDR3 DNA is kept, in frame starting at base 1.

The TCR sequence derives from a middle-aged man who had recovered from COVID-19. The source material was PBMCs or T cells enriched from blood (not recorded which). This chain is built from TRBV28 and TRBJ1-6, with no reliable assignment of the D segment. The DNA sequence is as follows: TGTGCCAGCAGCTCGGGGAATTCACCCCTCCACTTT. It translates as CASSSGNSPLHF.